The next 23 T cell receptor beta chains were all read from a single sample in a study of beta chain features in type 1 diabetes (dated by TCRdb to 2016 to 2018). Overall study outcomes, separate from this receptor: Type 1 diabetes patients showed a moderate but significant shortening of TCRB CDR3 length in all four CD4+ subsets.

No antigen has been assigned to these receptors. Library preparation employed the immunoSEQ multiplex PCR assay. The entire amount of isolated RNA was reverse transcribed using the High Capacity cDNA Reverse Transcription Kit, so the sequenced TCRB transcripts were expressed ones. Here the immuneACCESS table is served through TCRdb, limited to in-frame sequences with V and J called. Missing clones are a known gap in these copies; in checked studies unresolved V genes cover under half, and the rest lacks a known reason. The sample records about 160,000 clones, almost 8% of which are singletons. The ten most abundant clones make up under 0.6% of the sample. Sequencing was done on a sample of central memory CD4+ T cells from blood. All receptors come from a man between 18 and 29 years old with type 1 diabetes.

CDR3 coding DNA: TGTGCCAGCAGTTCAGGGGAGTTAGGGGGCTACACCTTC. As protein: CASSSGELGGYTF. V is TRBV28 and J is TRBJ1-2, with D possibly matching TRBD1 (6 bases). Germline V gene lookup returns CDR1 MDHEN and CDR2 SYDVKM. This CDR3 contains 13 residues. The V end lost 4 bases, the J end lost 8 bases, and 14 bases lay between the germline ends.

CDR3 nucleotides: TGCGCCAGCAAACAGGGGGCCGACACTGAAGCTTTCTTT. This sequence encodes CASKQGADTEAFF. The chain employs TRBV5-1 and TRBJ1-1, with 9 bases matching TRBD1. This CDR3 contains 13 residues. V was clipped by 6 bases and J by 3 bases; unmatched bases: 3. The germline gives CDR1 SGHRS, CDR2 YFSETQ.

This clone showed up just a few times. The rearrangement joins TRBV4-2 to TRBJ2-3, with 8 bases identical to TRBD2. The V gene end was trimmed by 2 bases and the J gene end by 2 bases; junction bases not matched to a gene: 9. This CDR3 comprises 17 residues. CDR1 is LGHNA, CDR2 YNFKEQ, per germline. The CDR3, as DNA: TGTGCCAGCAGCCAACCCTCGACTAGCGCACCCACAGATACGCAGTATTTT. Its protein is CASSQPSTSAPTDTQYF.

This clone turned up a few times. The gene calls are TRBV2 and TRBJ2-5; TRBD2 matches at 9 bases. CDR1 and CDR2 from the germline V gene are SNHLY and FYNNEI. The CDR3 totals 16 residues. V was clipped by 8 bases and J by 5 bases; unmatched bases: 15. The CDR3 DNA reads TGTGCCAGCCTCCGCTCCCTAGCGGGAACAGGGGAGACCCAGTACTTC. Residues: CASLRSLAGTGETQYF.

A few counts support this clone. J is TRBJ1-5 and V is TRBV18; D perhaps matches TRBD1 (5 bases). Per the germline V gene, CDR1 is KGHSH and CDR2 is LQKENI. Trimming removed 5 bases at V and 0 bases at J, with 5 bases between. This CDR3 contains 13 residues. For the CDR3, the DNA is TGTGCCAGCTCAGACAGTAGCAATCAGCCCCAGCATTTT. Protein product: CASSDSSNQPQHF.

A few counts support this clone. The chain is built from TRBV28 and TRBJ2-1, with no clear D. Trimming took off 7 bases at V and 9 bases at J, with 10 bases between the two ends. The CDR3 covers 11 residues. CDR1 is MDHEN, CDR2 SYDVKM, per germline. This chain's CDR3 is CASTSEVEQFF. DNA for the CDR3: TGTGCCAGCACCTCCGAGGTTGAGCAGTTCTTC.

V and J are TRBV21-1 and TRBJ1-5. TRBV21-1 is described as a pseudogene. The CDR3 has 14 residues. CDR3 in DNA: TGTGCCAGCGGCGGGGTGCAGGGCAATCAGCCCCAGCATTTT. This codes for CASGGVQGNQPQHF.

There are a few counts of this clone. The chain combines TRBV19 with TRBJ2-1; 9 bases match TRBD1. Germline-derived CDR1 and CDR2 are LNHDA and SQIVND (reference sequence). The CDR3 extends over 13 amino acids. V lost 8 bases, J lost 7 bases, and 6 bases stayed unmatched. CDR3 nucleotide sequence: TGTGCCAGTTCACAGGGGGCTTGGAATGAGCAGTTCTTC. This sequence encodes CASSQGAWNEQFF. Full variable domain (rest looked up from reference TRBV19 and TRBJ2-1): DGGITQSPKYLFRKEGQNVTLSCEQNLNHDAMYWYRQDPGQGLRLIYYSQIVNDFQKGDIAEGYSVSREKKESFPLTVTSAQKNPTAFYLCASSQGAWNEQFFGPGTRLTVL.

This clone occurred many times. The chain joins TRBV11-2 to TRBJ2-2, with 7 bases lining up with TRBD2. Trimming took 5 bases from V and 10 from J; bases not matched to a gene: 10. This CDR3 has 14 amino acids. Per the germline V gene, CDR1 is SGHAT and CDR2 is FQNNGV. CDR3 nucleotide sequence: TGTGCCAGCAGCCCCGTTAGCGGGCCCAAGGAGCTGTTTTTT. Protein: CASSPVSGPKELFF.

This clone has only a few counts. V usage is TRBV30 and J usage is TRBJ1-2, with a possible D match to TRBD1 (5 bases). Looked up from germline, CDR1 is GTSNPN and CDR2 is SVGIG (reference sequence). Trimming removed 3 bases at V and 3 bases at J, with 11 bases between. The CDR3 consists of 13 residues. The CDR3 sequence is CAWRGWGDYGYTF. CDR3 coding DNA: TGTGCCTGGAGAGGCTGGGGGGACTATGGCTACACCTTC.

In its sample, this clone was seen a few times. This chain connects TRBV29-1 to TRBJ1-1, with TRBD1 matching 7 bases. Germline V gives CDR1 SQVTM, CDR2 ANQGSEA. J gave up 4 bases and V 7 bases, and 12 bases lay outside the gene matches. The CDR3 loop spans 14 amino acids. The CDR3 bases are TGCAGCGCTGGACAGGTTACGGTGGGCACTGAAGCTTTCTTT. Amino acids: CSAGQVTVGTEAFF.

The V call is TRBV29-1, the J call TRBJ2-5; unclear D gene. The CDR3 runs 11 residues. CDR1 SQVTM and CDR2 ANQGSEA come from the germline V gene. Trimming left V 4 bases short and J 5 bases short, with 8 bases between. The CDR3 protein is CSVGIGETQYF. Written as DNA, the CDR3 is TGCAGCGTTGGAATTGGCGAGACCCAGTACTTC.

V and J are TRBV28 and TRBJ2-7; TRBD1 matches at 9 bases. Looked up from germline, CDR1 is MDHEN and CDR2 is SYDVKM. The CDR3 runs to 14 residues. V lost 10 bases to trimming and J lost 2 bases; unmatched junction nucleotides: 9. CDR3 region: CAISAGTGTYEQYF. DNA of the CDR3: TGTGCCATTAGCGCCGGGACAGGGACCTACGAGCAGTACTTC. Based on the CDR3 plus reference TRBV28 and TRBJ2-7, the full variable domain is DVKVTQSSRYLVKRTGEKVFLECVQDMDHENMFWYRQDPGLGLRLIYFSYDVKMKEKGDIPEGYSVSREKKERFSLILESASTNQTSMYLCAISAGTGTYEQYFGPGTRLTVT.

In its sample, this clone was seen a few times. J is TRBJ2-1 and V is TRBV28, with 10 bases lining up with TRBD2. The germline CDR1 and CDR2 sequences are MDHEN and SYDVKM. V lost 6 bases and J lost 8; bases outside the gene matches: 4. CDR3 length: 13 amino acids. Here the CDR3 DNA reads TGTGCCAGCAGAGCGGGAGGGCCCTATGAGCAGTTCTTC. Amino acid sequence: CASRAGGPYEQFF.

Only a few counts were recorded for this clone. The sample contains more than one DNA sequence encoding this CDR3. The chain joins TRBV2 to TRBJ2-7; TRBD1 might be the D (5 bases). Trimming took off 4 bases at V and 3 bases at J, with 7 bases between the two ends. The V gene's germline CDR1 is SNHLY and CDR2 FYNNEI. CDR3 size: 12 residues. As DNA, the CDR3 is TGTGCCAGCAGTGGAGACAGCTACGAGCAGTACTTC. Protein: CASSGDSYEQYF.

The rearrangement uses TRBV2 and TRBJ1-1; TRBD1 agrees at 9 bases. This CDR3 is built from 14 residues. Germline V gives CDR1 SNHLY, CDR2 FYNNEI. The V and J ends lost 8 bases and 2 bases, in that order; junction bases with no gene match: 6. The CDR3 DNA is TGTGCCAGCGCTCCGGGACAGGGAAACACTGAAGCTTTCTTT. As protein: CASAPGQGNTEAFF.

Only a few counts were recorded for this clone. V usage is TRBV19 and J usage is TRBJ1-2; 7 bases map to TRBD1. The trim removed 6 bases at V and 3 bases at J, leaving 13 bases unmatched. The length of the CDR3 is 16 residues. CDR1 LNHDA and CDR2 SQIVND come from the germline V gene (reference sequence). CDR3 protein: CASSRTDRDGHYGYTF. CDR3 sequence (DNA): TGTGCCAGTAGCCGAACCGACAGGGACGGGCACTATGGCTACACCTTC.

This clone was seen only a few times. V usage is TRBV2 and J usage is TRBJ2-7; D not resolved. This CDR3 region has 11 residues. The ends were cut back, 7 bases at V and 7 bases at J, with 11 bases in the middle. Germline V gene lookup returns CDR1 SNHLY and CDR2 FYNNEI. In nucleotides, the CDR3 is TGTGCCAGCAAGCAGGTGACGGAGCAGTACTTC. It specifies CASKQVTEQYF. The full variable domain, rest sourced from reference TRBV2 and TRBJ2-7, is EPEVTQTPSHQVTQMGQEVILRCVPISNHLYFYWYRQILGQKVEFLVSFYNNEISEKSEIFDDQFSVERPDGSNFTLKIRSTKLEDSAMYFCASKQVTEQYFGPGTRLTVT.

The CDR3 bases are TGTGCCAGCAGTGCCAGGGATACGCAGTATTTT. It encodes CASSARDTQYF. V is TRBV6-6 and J is TRBJ2-3; D remains ambiguous. This CDR3 has 11 residues. Per the germline V gene, CDR1 is MNHNY and CDR2 is SVGAGI (reference sequence). Trimming cost V 5 bases and J 6 bases, with 6 bases left between them.

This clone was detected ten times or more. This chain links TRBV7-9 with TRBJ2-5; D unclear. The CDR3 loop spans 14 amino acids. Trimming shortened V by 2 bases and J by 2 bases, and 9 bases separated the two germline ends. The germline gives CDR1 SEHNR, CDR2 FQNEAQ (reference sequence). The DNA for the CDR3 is TGTGCCAGCAGCTTATATCTAGTTCAAGAGACCCAGTACTTC. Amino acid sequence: CASSLYLVQETQYF.

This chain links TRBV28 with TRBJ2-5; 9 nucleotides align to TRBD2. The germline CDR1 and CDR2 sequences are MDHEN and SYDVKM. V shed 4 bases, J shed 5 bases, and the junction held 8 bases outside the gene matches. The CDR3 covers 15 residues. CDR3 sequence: CASSSRGRAWETQYF. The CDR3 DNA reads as TGTGCCAGCAGTTCTCGCGGGAGGGCCTGGGAGACCCAGTACTTC.

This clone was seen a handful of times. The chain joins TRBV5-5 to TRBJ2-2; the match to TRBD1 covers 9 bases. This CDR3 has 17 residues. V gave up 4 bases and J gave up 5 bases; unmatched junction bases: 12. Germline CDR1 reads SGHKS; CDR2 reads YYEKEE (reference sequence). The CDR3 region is CASSLTRTGEGTGELFF. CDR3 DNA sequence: TGTGCCAGCAGCCTTACTCGGACAGGGGAGGGGACCGGGGAGCTGTTTTTT.

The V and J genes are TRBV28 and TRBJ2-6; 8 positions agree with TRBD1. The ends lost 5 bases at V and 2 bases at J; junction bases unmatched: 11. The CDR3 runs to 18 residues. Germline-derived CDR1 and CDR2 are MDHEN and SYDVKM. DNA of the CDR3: TGTGCCAGCAGTGCAAACAGGGGGACCGCCACTGGGGCCAACGTCCTGACTTTC. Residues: CASSANRGTATGANVLTF. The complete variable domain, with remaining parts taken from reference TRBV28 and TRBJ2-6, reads DVKVTQSSRYLVKRTGEKVFLECVQDMDHENMFWYRQDPGLGLRLIYFSYDVKMKEKGDIPEGYSVSREKKERFSLILESASTNQTSMYLCASSANRGTATGANVLTFGAGSRLTVL.